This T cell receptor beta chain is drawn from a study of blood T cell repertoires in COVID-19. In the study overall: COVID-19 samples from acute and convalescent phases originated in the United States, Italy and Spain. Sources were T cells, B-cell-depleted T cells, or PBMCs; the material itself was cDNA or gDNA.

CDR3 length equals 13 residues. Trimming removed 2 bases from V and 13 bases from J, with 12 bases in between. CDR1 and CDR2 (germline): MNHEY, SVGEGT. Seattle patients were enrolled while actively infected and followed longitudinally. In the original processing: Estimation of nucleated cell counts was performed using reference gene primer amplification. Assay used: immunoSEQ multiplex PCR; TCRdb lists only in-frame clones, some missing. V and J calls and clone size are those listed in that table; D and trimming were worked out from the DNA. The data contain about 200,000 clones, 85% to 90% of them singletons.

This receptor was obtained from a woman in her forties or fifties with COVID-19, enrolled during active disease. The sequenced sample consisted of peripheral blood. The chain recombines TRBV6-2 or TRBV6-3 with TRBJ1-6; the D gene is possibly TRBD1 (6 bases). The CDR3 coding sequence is TGTGCCAGCAGTTACGGGCAGGGGACGCCCCTCCACTTT. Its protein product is CASSYGQGTPLHF.